What follows are 31 T cell receptor beta chains derived from one specimen sequenced in a study of cytomegalovirus exposure and HLA in healthy donors. PCR employed 60 Vbeta and 13 Jbeta primers. Clones were sequenced by immunoSEQ multiplex PCR, and TCRdb holds only the in-frame ones, with some missing. The repertoire consists of some 110,000 clones, with 79% occurring once and the leading ten covering 3.5% to 5%. The sequenced sample was PBMCs. Source of these receptors: a man between 25 and 39 years old in good health and CMV-seropositive.

The rearrangement joins TRBV9 to TRBJ1-6; a possible D gene is TRBD1 (5 bases). Germline CDR1 is SGDLS and CDR2 is YYNGEE. Trimming shortened V by 0 bases and J by 10 bases, and 11 bases separated the two germline ends. CDR3 size: 14 residues. The CDR3 region is CASSVDQGNSPLHF. The CDR3 DNA follows: TGTGCCAGCAGCGTAGACCAGGGAAACTCACCCCTCCACTTT.

This clone was counted between two and nine times. This rearrangement joins TRBV6-6 to TRBJ2-3; D is possibly TRBD2 (5 bases). Trimming left V 4 bases short and J 7 bases short, with 18 bases between. Germline CDR1 and CDR2: MNHNY and SVGAGI (reference sequence). CDR3 size: 15 residues. The CDR3 loop is CASSLLDGDSHTQYF. CDR3 coding DNA: TGTGCCAGCAGTTTACTAGATGGTGACTCTCATACGCAGTATTTT.

The chain carries TRBV29-1 and TRBJ2-5; 7 bases are shared with TRBD2. The CDR3 length is 14 residues. V gave up 3 bases and J gave up 5 bases; unmatched junction bases: 9. Germline-derived CDR1 and CDR2 are SQVTM and ANQGSEA. CDR3 sequence (DNA): TGCAGCGTTGAGGGGCGGGAGTATCACGAGACCCAGTACTTC. Its protein product is CSVEGREYHETQYF.

In its sample, this clone was seen a few times. The rearrangement links TRBV4-3 to TRBJ2-5; perhaps TRBD2 as D (6 bases). Trimming left V 0 bases short and J 5 bases short, with 19 bases between. CDR3 length equals 17 residues. CDR1 is LGHNA, CDR2 YSLEER, per germline. CDR3 protein: CASSQERSGLVGETQYF. In DNA form, the CDR3 reads TGCGCCAGCAGCCAAGAAAGGAGCGGGCTAGTTGGGGAGACCCAGTACTTC.

This chain joins TRBV21-1 and TRBJ1-5. TRBV21-1 is flagged as a pseudogene. The CDR3 is made up of 16 amino acids. The CDR3: CASSKVGGQSNQPQHF. The CDR3 region has the DNA TGTGCCAGCAGCAAAGTGGGGGGGCAGAGCAATCAGCCCCAGCATTTT.

This chain uses TRBV5-8 with TRBJ2-2; possible D gene TRBD2, 6 bases. V lost 0 bases and J 6 bases, leaving 9 bases between the germline ends. The CDR3 sequence is 14 residues long. Germline assignment: CDR1 SGHTS and CDR2 YDEGEE. The CDR3 here is CASSLVGGSGELFF. CDR3 in DNA: TGTGCCAGCAGCTTGGTGGGGGGATCCGGGGAGCTGTTTTTT.

The genes are TRBV28 and TRBJ2-4, with 8 bases identical to TRBD1. V was pared by 7 bases and J by 3 bases, with 8 bases of the junction left unmatched. The CDR3 has 15 residues. Per the germline V gene, CDR1 is MDHEN and CDR2 is SYDVKM. The CDR3 protein is CASTRDRSYKNIQYF. CDR3 sequence (DNA): TGTGCCAGCACAAGGGACAGGTCGTACAAAAACATTCAGTACTTC. The full variable domain, rest sourced from reference TRBV28 and TRBJ2-4, is DVKVTQSSRYLVKRTGEKVFLECVQDMDHENMFWYRQDPGLGLRLIYFSYDVKMKEKGDIPEGYSVSREKKERFSLILESASTNQTSMYLCASTRDRSYKNIQYFGAGTRLSVL.

This clone was recorded only once. The same CDR3 is also encoded by other DNA sequences in this sample. The chain joins TRBV9 to TRBJ1-1; perhaps TRBD1 as D (5 bases). V lost 0 bases and J 4 bases, leaving 10 bases between the germline ends. Per germline, CDR1 SGDLS and CDR2 YYNGEE. CDR3 length: 14 amino acids. The chain's CDR3 is CASSVGQGGTEAFF. DNA for the CDR3: TGTGCCAGCAGCGTAGGGCAGGGAGGCACTGAAGCTTTCTTT.

CDR3 DNA sequence: TGTGCCAGCAGACTGACAGGGGGCGGAGGGGGCCAGTACTTC. As protein: CASRLTGGGGGQYF. The chain carries TRBV7-2 and TRBJ2-7; 10 positions agree with TRBD1. The V segment lost 6 bases and the J segment 10 bases; nucleotides outside the gene matches: 12. The CDR3 contains 14 residues. Germline lookup yields CDR1 SGHTA and CDR2 FQGNSA.

The V and J genes are TRBV7-9 and TRBJ1-5; TRBD1 is a possible D gene (6 bases). Per germline, CDR1 SEHNR and CDR2 FQNEAQ (reference sequence). Trimming removed 4 bases from V and 1 base from J, with 14 bases in between. The CDR3 sequence is 16 residues long. The CDR3 sequence: CASSSGGARSNQPQHF. The CDR3 DNA reads TGTGCCAGCAGCTCTGGGGGGGCCAGGAGCAATCAGCCCCAGCATTTT.

Points on this clone: The junction departs from the called germline gene at one end, perhaps through a read error. J is TRBJ1-3 and V is TRBV7-9, with D possibly being TRBD1 (6 bases). Germline V CDR1 and CDR2: SEHNR, FQNEAQ (reference sequence). The CDR3 extends over 13 amino acids. DNA of the CDR3: TGTTCCAGCAGCTGGACAGTGGGAAACACCATATATTTT. It specifies CSSSWTVGNTIYF.

The chain joins TRBV9 to TRBJ2-7, with D uncertain. Trimming cost V 7 bases and J 0 bases, with 14 bases left between them. Germline V CDR1 and CDR2: SGDLS, YYNGEE. The CDR3 contains 14 residues. The CDR3 DNA is TGTGCCAGCGGTAGTGGCGGTAGCTCCTACGAGCAGTACTTC. Protein sequence: CASGSGGSSYEQYF.

This rearrangement joins TRBV5-1 to TRBJ2-3, with 8 positions matching TRBD2. V lost 7 bases to trimming and J lost 5 bases; unmatched junction nucleotides: 9. The CDR3 extends over 14 amino acids. Germline V gene sequence: CDR1 SGHRS, CDR2 YFSETQ. CDR3 in amino acids: CASGSSGSQDTQYF. The CDR3 DNA reads TGCGCCAGCGGTTCTAGCGGGTCTCAAGATACGCAGTATTTT.

J is TRBJ1-1 and V is TRBV29-1; unclear D gene. CDR1 and CDR2 from the germline V gene are SQVTM and ANQGSEA. The CDR3 contains 11 residues. Trimming stripped 7 bases from V and 1 base from J, with 7 bases between. The CDR3 sequence: CSAAKNTEAFF. For the CDR3, the DNA is TGCAGCGCAGCGAAGAACACTGAAGCTTTCTTT. Drawing the rest from reference TRBV29-1 and TRBJ1-1, the complete variable domain is SAVISQKPSRDICQRGTSLTIQCQVDSQVTMMFWYRQQPGQSLTLIATANQGSEATYESGFVIDKFPISRPNLTFSTLTVSNMSPEDSSIYLCSAAKNTEAFFGQGTRLTVV.

The rearrangement links TRBV5-1 to TRBJ1-2, with TRBD1 as a possible D gene (5 bases). Per germline, CDR1 SGHRS and CDR2 YFSETQ. The CDR3 is 13 residues long. V lost 5 bases and J 3 bases, leaving 11 bases between the germline ends. The CDR3 spells CASSQGIHYGYTF. The CDR3 nucleotides are TGCGCCAGCAGTCAGGGAATTCACTATGGCTACACCTTC.

V is TRBV29-1 and J is TRBJ2-5, with 7 positions matching TRBD2. Germline V gene sequence: CDR1 SQVTM, CDR2 ANQGSEA. The CDR3 sequence is 15 residues long. J lost 4 bases, V lost 6 bases, and 14 bases had no gene match. CDR3 sequence: CSVSGAGPVLETQYF. In DNA, the CDR3 is TGCAGCGTGTCCGGAGCGGGGCCGGTGTTAGAGACCCAGTACTTC.

The CDR3 is CASSLSGGGPDTQYF. The CDR3 bases are TGTGCCAGCAGTTTATCGGGGGGGGGCCCAGATACGCAGTATTTT. V is TRBV27 and J is TRBJ2-3; tentatively, D is TRBD2 (7 bases). Germline V gene lookup returns CDR1 MNHEY and CDR2 SMNVEV (reference sequence). The CDR3 is 15 residues long. V lost 0 bases to trimming and J lost 4 bases, with 11 bases between them.

This clone has more than one count but fewer than ten. The genes are TRBV5-1 and TRBJ2-3, with D unresolved. V was pared by 0 bases and J by 0 bases, with 11 bases between. Germline assignment: CDR1 SGHRS and CDR2 YFSETQ. This CDR3 region has 16 residues. CDR3 amino acids: CASSLVVAASTDTQYF. CDR3 nucleotides: TGCGCCAGCAGCTTGGTAGTTGCGGCTAGCACAGATACGCAGTATTTT.

For the CDR3, the DNA is TGCGCCAGCAGCTTGAAATGGGGCTCTACGGACACAGATACGCAGTATTTT. This sequence encodes CASSLKWGSTDTDTQYF. This sequence joins TRBV5-1 and TRBJ2-3, with a possible D match to TRBD1 (5 bases). This CDR3 spans 17 amino acids. Trimming pared 1 base from V and 2 bases from J, leaving 17 bases between. Looked up from germline, CDR1 is SGHRS and CDR2 is YFSETQ.

The gene calls are TRBV9 and TRBJ2-1, with 7 bases lining up with TRBD2. V trimming: 3 bases; J trimming: 1 base; junction bases outside the gene matches: 1. Per the germline V gene, CDR1 is SGDLS and CDR2 is YYNGEE. The CDR3 loop spans 14 amino acids. The CDR3 region is CASSAGGSYNEQFF. The CDR3 region has the DNA TGTGCCAGCAGCGCCGGGGGGTCCTACAATGAGCAGTTCTTC.

This rearrangement joins TRBV12-5 to TRBJ2-3, with 11 bases identical to TRBD2. CDR1 is LGHNT, CDR2 FRNRAP, per germline. The length of the CDR3 is 18 residues. The V and J ends lost 5 bases and 2 bases, in that order; junction bases with no gene match: 12. The CDR3, as DNA: TGTGCTAGTGGTCCTCTTTCCGGGACTAGCGGCTCCACAGATACGCAGTATTTT. It specifies CASGPLSGTSGSTDTQYF.

This clone was detected only once. A read error may account for a junction end that differs from germline. V gene TRBV7-7 combines with J gene TRBJ1-1; D remains unclear. This CDR3 comprises 13 residues. The V gene's germline CDR1 is SSHAT and CDR2 FNYEAQ (reference sequence). The CDR3 region has the DNA TGTGCTAGCAGCGCTCAGGTGAACACTGAAGCTTTCTTT. This sequence encodes CASSAQVNTEAFF. The whole variable domain, remainder taken from reference TRBV7-7 and TRBJ1-1, is GAGVSQSPRYKVTKRGQDVTLRCDPISSHATLYWYQQALGQGPEFLTYFNYEAQPDKSGLPSDRFSAERPEGSISTLTIQRTEQRDSAMYRCASSAQVNTEAFFGQGTRLTVV.

V usage is TRBV7-6 and J usage is TRBJ1-1; no reliable D call. The V end was cut by 2 bases, the J end by 0 bases, with 10 bases between. Per germline, CDR1 SGHVS and CDR2 FNYEAQ. The CDR3 has 15 residues. CDR3 DNA: TGTGCCAGCAGCTTATCGGCAGGATTGAACACTGAAGCTTTCTTT. Protein sequence: CASSLSAGLNTEAFF.

The rearrangement links TRBV9 to TRBJ2-7; D possibly corresponds to TRBD1 (5 bases). The CDR3 has 14 amino acids. CDR1 and CDR2 from the germline V gene are SGDLS and YYNGEE. The V end lost 2 bases, the J end lost 4 bases, and 13 bases lay between the germline ends. CDR3 sequence reads: CASSVQGLGYEQYF. The CDR3 DNA reads TGTGCCAGCAGCGTCCAGGGCCTAGGGTACGAGCAGTACTTC.

V gene TRBV28 combines with J gene TRBJ2-2; 11 bases are a match to TRBD1. The CDR3 is made up of 13 amino acids. CDR1 is MDHEN and CDR2 is SYDVKM in the germline V gene. The V segment lost 7 bases and the J segment 6 bases; nucleotides outside the gene matches: 1. The CDR3 region is CASTGQGAGELFF. DNA for the CDR3: TGTGCCAGCACGGGACAGGGGGCCGGGGAGCTGTTTTTT.

V gene TRBV7-9 combines with J gene TRBJ2-1; perhaps TRBD2 as D (6 bases). The germline V gene encodes CDR1 SEHNR and CDR2 FQNEAQ (reference sequence). Trimming shortened V by 5 bases and J by 12 bases, and 11 bases separated the two germline ends. The CDR3 is 11 amino acids. The CDR3 bases are TGTGCCAGCAGCCCGGGACTCCTGCAGTTCTTC. It encodes CASSPGLLQFF.

This clone has a handful of counts. The chain combines TRBV5-6 with TRBJ1-1, with D perhaps matching TRBD1 (6 bases). The germline V and J ends were trimmed by 3 bases and 3 bases, with 9 bases remaining between them. This CDR3 is built from 13 residues. Germline assignment: CDR1 SGHDT and CDR2 YYEEEE. The CDR3 protein is CASSWGRHTEAFF. The CDR3 bases are TGTGCCAGCAGCTGGGGGCGTCACACTGAAGCTTTCTTT.

This clone appeared a few times. The J gene is TRBJ2-2, the V gene TRBV7-2, with unresolved D. CDR1 and CDR2 from the germline V gene are SGHTA and FQGNSA. With 4 bases removed from V and 4 bases from J, the gap between germline ends came to 13 bases. The CDR3 spans 15 residues. CDR3 in amino acids: CASSSPRMGTGELFF. The CDR3 DNA reads TGTGCCAGCAGCTCCCCGCGGATGGGCACCGGGGAGCTGTTTTTT.

The rearrangement joins TRBV5-1 to TRBJ2-1; TRBD2 matches 12 bases. This CDR3 contains 15 residues. Germline assignment: CDR1 SGHRS and CDR2 YFSETQ. J gave up 10 bases and V 4 bases, and 9 bases lay outside the gene matches. CDR3 coding DNA: TGCGCCAGCAGCACCCGACTAGCGGGGGTGTACGAGCAGTTCTTC. It is translated as CASSTRLAGVYEQFF.

The CDR3 loop is CASSVGGASDEQYF. CDR3 in DNA: TGTGCCAGCAGCGTAGGCGGGGCCTCGGACGAGCAGTACTTC. The chain links TRBV9 to TRBJ2-7; perhaps TRBD2 as D (6 bases). Per germline, CDR1 SGDLS and CDR2 YYNGEE. The CDR3 has 14 amino acids. Trimming pared 0 bases from V and 5 bases from J, leaving 12 bases between.

V gene TRBV27 combines with J gene TRBJ1-1; no reliable D call. Germline CDR1 MNHEY, CDR2 SMNVEV (reference sequence). Trimming removed 3 bases at V and 5 bases at J, with 16 bases between. The CDR3 consists of 15 residues. As DNA, the CDR3 is TGTGCCAGCAGTTTTAGCGTGTCCGTGGGGACTGAAGCTTTCTTT. It is translated as CASSFSVSVGTEAFF.